This TCR beta chain was sequenced in a study of CD8 T cells in Susac syndrome. The CDR3 loop spans 16 amino acids. Germline V CDR1 and CDR2: SGHAT, FQNNGV. V shed 1 base, J shed 6 bases, and the junction held 11 bases outside the gene matches. CD8+ and CD4+ T cells from blood underwent TCR beta sequencing, which was carried out in a high-throughput format. This clonotype was seen a single time. cDNA came from roughly 0.53 to 1 ug RNA primed by random hexamers. TCRdb analysed the immunoSEQ multiplex PCR reads with MiXCR anew, one entry per CDR3 protein. This table holds tens of thousands of distinct CDR3 sequences, over 85% found once.

V gene TRBV11-2 combines with J gene TRBJ2-7; 8 nucleotides align to TRBD2. The receptor was isolated from a human donor with multiple sclerosis. The sample taken for sequencing was CD8+ T cells from PBMCs. The CDR3 protein is CASSLGQSGRRLEQYF. Written as DNA, the CDR3 is TGTGCCAGCAGCTTAGGTCAAAGCGGGAGAAGGCTCGAGCAGTACTTC. The full variable domain, completed using reference TRBV11-2 and TRBJ2-7, is EAGVAQSPRYKIIEKRQSVAFWCNPISGHATLYWYQQILGQGPKLLIQFQNNGVVDDSQLPKDRFSAERLKGVDSTLKIQPAKLEDSAVYLCASSLGQSGRRLEQYFGPGTRLTVT.